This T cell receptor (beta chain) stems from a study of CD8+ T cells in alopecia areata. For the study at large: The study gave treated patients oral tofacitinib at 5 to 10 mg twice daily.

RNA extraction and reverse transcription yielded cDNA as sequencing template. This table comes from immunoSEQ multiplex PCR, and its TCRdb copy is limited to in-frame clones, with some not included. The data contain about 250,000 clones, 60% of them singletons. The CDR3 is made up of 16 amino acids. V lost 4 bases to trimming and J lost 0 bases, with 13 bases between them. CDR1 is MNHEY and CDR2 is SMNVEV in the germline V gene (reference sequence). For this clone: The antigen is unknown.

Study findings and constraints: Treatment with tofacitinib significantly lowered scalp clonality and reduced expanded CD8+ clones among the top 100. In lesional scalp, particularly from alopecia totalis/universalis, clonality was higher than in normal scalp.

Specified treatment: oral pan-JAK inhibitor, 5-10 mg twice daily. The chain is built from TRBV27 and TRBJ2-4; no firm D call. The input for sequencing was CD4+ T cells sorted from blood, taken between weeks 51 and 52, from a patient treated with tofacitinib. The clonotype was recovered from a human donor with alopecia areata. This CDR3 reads CASSSAVTLAKNIQYF. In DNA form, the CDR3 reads TGTGCCAGCAGTTCGGCAGTGACTCTAGCCAAAAACATTCAGTACTTC.